This paragraph reports one T cell receptor beta chain. This specimen comes from a study of blood T cell repertoires in COVID-19. The protocol was immunoSEQ multiplex PCR, while the TCRdb copy is restricted to in-frame clones and leaves out a portion. This table has about 200,000 clones, 84% appearing once. The V end lost 3 bases, the J end lost 0 bases, and 15 bases lay between the germline ends. Per germline, CDR1 KGHSH and CDR2 LQKENI. This CDR3 has 16 amino acids. This receptor was identified in a human donor in a cohort sampled during active COVID-19. Sequencing was carried out using peripheral blood. V gene TRBV18 combines with J gene TRBJ2-7; D may be TRBD2 (5 bases). In DNA form, the CDR3 reads TGTGCCAGCTCACCTCGTCGAACGGGGTTCTCCTACGAGCAGTACTTC. It yields the protein CASSPRRTGFSYEQYF.